This T cell receptor beta chain was profiled in a study of CD8 T cells in ankylosing spondylitis (dated by TCRdb to 2017 to 2019). Looking at the study overall: To find TCR variants linked to disease, the study profiled T cell receptor beta repertoires in ankylosing spondylitis patients and healthy donors. In total, the full study cohort was made up of some 110 healthy donors and 25 to 30 ankylosing spondylitis patients. Peripheral blood samples were taken, and synovial fluid was additionally collected from ankylosing spondylitis patients.

The instrument given in TCRdb is Illumina HiSeq 2500. Quantitative 5'-RACE with molecular barcodes was the method used to prepare the TCR beta libraries. The original methods were these. A new computational method based on a probabilistic model of VDJ rearrangement was used to identify disease-linked TCR variants. TCRdb reran the public reads through fastp at Q25 and MiXCR, keeping productive beta chains. Merged by CDR3 protein, the rows form single entries marked with the most common genes and DNA. The V and J calls here are based on TCRdb, not the publication. In this sample the table shows about 250,000 distinct CDR3 sequences, under 35% of which occur a single time. 4% to 5.5% of the sample is in the top ten clones. CDR1 DFQATT and CDR2 SNEGSKA are derived from the germline V gene (reference sequence). Relative to germline, V is missing 5 bases and J is missing 7 bases, with 13 bases of the junction outside any gene match. The CDR3 runs 16 amino acids, cysteine and phenylalanine included. Just CDR3 DNA is preserved here, 48 bases in frame from base 1.

A word on this clonotype: Its target antigen remains unknown. No base-level quality is on record; no much larger clone is a single base apart.

Paper-wide results and their limitations: A CD8+ phenotype was shown by the disease-linked clones, which were found at relatively low frequencies in peripheral blood. Some motif variants were previously reported in synovial fluid and blood of reactive arthritis patients, suggesting common disease-initiation mechanisms. Significant enrichment of the disease-linked clones was reported in matched synovial fluid samples from ankylosing spondylitis patients. Blood from ankylosing spondylitis patients appeared to be characterized by a TCR beta motif made up of under 10 highly homologous amino acid variants.

The chain is made from TRBV20-1 and TRBJ2-3, with 12 bases aligning to TRBD2. This TCR was recovered from a male donor with ankylosing spondylitis or in good health (not recorded which). What was sequenced was blood, either unsorted or a sorted T cell fraction (not recorded which). The DNA is TGCAGTGCTGCCCACCTACTAGCGGGGGGACCCTATACGCAGTATTTT. Its translation reads: CSAAHLLAGGPYTQYF.